The 8 T cell receptor beta chains presented below share a single source sample, sequenced in a study of PD-1 blockade in classical Hodgkin lymphoma. Using immunoSEQ multiplex PCR, the repertoire was profiled, and TCRdb retains in-frame clones only, with some absent. The sample records approximately 17,000 clones, roughly 80% being singletons. Autologous stem cell transplantation was followed by relapse in every patient, and brentuximab vedotin exposure varied. Specimen: peripheral blood mononuclear cells (PBMCs), collected at baseline. All receptors come from a human donor with classical Hodgkin lymphoma.

The V and J genes are TRBV19 and TRBJ2-3, with D maybe TRBD1 (6 bases). CDR3 length equals 12 residues. Germline V gene data show CDR1 as LNHDA and CDR2 as SQIVND (reference sequence). V lost 4 bases and J 11 bases, leaving 13 bases between the germline ends. CDR3: CASSTPRGKQYF. The CDR3 nucleotides are TGTGCCAGTAGTACCCCCAGGGGCAAGCAGTATTTT.

This chain links TRBV2 with TRBJ2-3; TRBD2 aligns across 11 bases. Trimming at V came to 6 bases and at J to 4 bases, leaving 3 bases not matched to a gene. This CDR3 region has 14 residues. CDR1 and CDR2 (germline): SNHLY, FYNNEI. CDR3 loop: CASSLAGGSDTQYF. CDR3 in DNA: TGTGCCAGCAGCCTAGCGGGGGGATCAGATACGCAGTATTTT.

This chain uses TRBV27 with TRBJ2-7; tentative D call: TRBD1 (5 bases). V gave up 6 bases and J gave up 2 bases, with 20 bases separating them. The CDR3 sequence is 16 residues long. The germline V gene has CDR1 MNHEY and CDR2 SMNVEV (reference sequence). The CDR3 DNA is TGTGCCAGCAGCTCGACCGTTAGGACATTGCCCTACGAGCAGTACTTC. It yields the protein CASSSTVRTLPYEQYF.

The chain is built from TRBV7-9 and TRBJ1-5; 10 nucleotides agree with TRBD1. Per the germline V gene, CDR1 is SEHNR and CDR2 is FQNEAQ (reference sequence). The CDR3 extends over 17 amino acids. With V trimmed by 5 bases and J by 0 bases, 7 bases remained unmatched. In DNA, the CDR3 is TGTGCCAGCAGCCCCGGGACAGGGGAGTATAGCAATCAGCCCCAGCATTTT. The encoded protein is CASSPGTGEYSNQPQHF.

The chain couples TRBV29-1 to TRBJ2-1; perhaps TRBD2 as D (6 bases). This CDR3 has 12 amino acids. Trimming pared 3 bases from V and 14 bases from J, leaving 17 bases between. Germline V CDR1 and CDR2: SQVTM, ANQGSEA. The CDR3 is CSVERGEANKFF. The CDR3, as DNA: TGCAGCGTTGAGCGGGGTGAGGCAAACAAGTTCTTC.

The chain combines TRBV6-1 with TRBJ2-1; TRBD2 aligns across 8 bases. Trimming removed 0 bases from V and 8 bases from J; junction bases left unmatched: 18. The CDR3 spans 19 residues. From germline, CDR1 is MNHNS and CDR2 SASEGT. CDR3 amino acids: CASSEASRVGGAFSHEQFF. Written as DNA, the CDR3 is TGTGCCAGCAGTGAAGCGTCTCGGGTCGGGGGGGCATTCTCGCATGAGCAGTTCTTC.

This clone was detected only once. The chain is built from TRBV28 and TRBJ2-1, with 11 bases identical to TRBD2. Trimming at V came to 2 bases and at J to 8 bases, leaving 8 bases not matched to a gene. The CDR3 is 16 amino acids. Per the germline V gene, CDR1 is MDHEN and CDR2 is SYDVKM. The CDR3 coding sequence is TGTGCCAGCAGTTTACTCGGTAGCGGGAGGGACCATGAGCAGTTCTTC. Its translation: CASSLLGSGRDHEQFF.

The rearrangement joins TRBV5-1 to TRBJ2-7, with TRBD2 matching 14 bases. Unmatched junction bases numbered 6, after V lost 0 bases and J lost 4 bases. Germline V gene data show CDR1 as SGHRS and CDR2 as YFSETQ. CDR3 length equals 17 residues. Here the CDR3 reads CASSLGPRTSGRYEQYF. Written as DNA, the CDR3 is TGCGCCAGCAGCTTGGGGCCGAGGACTAGCGGGAGGTACGAGCAGTACTTC.